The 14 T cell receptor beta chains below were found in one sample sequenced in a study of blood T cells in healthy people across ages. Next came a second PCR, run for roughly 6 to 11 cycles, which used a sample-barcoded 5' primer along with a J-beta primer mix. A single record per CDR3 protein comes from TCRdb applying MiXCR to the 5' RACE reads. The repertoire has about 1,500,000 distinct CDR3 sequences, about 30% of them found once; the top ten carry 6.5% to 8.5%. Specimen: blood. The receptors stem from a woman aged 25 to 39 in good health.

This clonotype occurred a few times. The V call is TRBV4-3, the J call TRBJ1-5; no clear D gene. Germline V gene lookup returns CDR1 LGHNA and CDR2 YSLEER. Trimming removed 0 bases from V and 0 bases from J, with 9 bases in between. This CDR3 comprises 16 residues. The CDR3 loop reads CASSQEPDGSNQPQHF. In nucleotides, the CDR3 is TGCGCCAGCAGCCAAGAACCGGACGGTAGCAATCAGCCCCAGCATTTT.

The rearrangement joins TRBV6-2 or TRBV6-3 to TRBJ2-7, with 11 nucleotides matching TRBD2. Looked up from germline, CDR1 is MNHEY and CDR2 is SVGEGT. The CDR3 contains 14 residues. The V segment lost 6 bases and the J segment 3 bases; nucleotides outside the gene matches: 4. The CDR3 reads CASREGTSGYEQYF. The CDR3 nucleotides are TGTGCCAGCAGGGAAGGGACTAGCGGCTACGAGCAGTACTTC.

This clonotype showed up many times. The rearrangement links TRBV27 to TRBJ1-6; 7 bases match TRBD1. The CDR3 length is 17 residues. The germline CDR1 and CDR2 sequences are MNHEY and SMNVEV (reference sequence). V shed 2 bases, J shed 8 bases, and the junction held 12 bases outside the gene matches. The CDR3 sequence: CASSLRSQDRIDSPLHF. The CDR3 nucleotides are TGTGCCAGCAGTTTAAGGTCCCAGGACAGGATAGATTCACCCCTCCACTTT.

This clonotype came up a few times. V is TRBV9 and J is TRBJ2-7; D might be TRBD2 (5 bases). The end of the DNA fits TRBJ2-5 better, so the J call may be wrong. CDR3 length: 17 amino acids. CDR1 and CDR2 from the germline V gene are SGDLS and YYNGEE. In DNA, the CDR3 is TGTGCCAGCAGCGTGGGGTTCGAGGGCGAGGAGTCGGGGACCCAGTACTTC. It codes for CASSVGFEGEESGTQYF.

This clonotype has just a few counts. The CDR3 sequence: CASSPVGWQGDGYTF. The CDR3 nucleotides are TGTGCCAGCAGCCCGGTGGGGTGGCAGGGTGATGGCTACACCTTC. This chain joins TRBV7-2 and TRBJ1-2; the D gene is possibly TRBD1 (5 bases). Trimming shortened V by 5 bases and J by 6 bases, and 19 bases separated the two germline ends. In germline, CDR1 is SGHTA, CDR2 FQGNSA. The CDR3 spans 15 residues.

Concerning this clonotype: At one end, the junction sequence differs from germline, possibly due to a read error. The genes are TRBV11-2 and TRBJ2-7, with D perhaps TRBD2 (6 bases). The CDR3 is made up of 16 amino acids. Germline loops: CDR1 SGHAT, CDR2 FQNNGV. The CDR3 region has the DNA TGTGCCTGCAGCCAAACTCCCGGGACTCCGCCGGCCGAGCAGTACTTC. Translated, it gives CACSQTPGTPPAEQYF.

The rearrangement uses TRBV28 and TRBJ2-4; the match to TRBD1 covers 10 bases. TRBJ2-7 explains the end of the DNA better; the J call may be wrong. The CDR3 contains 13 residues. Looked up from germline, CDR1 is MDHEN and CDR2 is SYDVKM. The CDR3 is CASTGQGDHEQYF. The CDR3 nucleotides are TGTGCCAGCACCGGACAGGGGGACCACGAGCAGTACTTC.

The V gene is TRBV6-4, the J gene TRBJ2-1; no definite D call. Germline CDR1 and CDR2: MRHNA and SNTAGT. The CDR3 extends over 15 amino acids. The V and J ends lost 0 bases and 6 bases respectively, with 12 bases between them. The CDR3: CASSDSRLFSNEQFF. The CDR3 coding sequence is TGTGCCAGCAGTGACTCGAGGTTATTCTCCAATGAGCAGTTCTTC.

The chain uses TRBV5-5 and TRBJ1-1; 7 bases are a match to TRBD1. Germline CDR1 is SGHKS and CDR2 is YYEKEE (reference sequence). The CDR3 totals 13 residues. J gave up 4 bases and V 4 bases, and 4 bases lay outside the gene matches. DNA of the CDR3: TGTGCCAGCAGCGCCGGGACAGTCACTGAAGCTTTCTTT. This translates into CASSAGTVTEAFF.

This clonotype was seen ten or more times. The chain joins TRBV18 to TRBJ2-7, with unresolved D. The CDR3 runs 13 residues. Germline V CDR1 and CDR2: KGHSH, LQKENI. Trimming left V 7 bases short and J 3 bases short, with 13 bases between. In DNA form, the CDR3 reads TGTGCCAGCTTCGAAGGGTTGGACTACGAGCAGTACTTC. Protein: CASFEGLDYEQYF.

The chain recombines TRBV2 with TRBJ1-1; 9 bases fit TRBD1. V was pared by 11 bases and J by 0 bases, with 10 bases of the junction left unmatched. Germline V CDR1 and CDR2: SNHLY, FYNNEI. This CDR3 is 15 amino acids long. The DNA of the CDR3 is TGTGCCGCCAAAGCCGGGACAGGGTTGAACACTGAAGCTTTCTTT. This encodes CAAKAGTGLNTEAFF.

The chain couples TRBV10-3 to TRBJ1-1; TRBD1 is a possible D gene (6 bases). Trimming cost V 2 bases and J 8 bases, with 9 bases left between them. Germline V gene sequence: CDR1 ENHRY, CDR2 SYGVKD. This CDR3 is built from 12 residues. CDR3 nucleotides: TGTGCCATCAGTGAGGGACAGTGGGAAGCTTTCTTT. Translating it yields CAISEGQWEAFF.

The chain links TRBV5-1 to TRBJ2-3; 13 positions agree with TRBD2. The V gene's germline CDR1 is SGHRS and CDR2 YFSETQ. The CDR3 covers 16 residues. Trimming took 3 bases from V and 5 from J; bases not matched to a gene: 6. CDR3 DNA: TGCGCCAGCAGCTATGGACTAGCGGGAGCTCAAGATACGCAGTATTTT. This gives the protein CASSYGLAGAQDTQYF.

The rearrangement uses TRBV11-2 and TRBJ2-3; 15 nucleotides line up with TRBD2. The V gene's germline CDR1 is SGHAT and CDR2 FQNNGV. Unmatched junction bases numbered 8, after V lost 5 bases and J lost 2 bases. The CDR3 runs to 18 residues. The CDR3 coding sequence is TGTGCCAGCAGCAAACCGGGACTAGCGGGAGGTATCACAGATACGCAGTATTTT. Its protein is CASSKPGLAGGITDTQYF. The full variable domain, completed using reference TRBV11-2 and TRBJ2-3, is EAGVAQSPRYKIIEKRQSVAFWCNPISGHATLYWYQQILGQGPKLLIQFQNNGVVDDSQLPKDRFSAERLKGVDSTLKIQPAKLEDSAVYLCASSKPGLAGGITDTQYFGPGTRLTVL.